The clone carrying this T cell receptor (beta chain) appeared a single time. Assay: immunoSEQ multiplex PCR; the TCRdb copy retains only in-frame clones and omits some. This table holds around 130,000 clones, roughly 90% found once. The sample comes from a study of control samples from healthy donors and cancer patients. Germline CDR1 is SGHAT and CDR2 is FQNNGV. The V end lost 5 bases, the J end lost 1 base, and 8 bases lay between the germline ends. The CDR3 has 13 residues. V gene TRBV11-2 combines with J gene TRBJ1-1; no clear D gene. The sample comprised blood. The TCR comes from a man aged 45-65 years in good health. The CDR3 reads CASSRVPNTEAFF. The CDR3 coding sequence is TGTGCCAGCAGCCGTGTCCCGAACACTGAAGCTTTCTTT. The variable domain in full, completed from reference TRBV11-2 and TRBJ1-1, reads EAGVAQSPRYKIIEKRQSVAFWCNPISGHATLYWYQQILGQGPKLLIQFQNNGVVDDSQLPKDRFSAERLKGVDSTLKIQPAKLEDSAVYLCASSRVPNTEAFFGQGTRLTVV.